This TCR beta chain was found in a study of OX40 agonist ivuxolimab in advanced cancers. The repertoire was sequenced with immunoSEQ multiplex PCR; TCRdb's copy has only in-frame clones and lacks some. This repertoire shows tens of thousands of clones, 70% to 90% found once; its top ten account for approximately 3.6%. V lost 4 bases, J lost 9 bases, and 7 bases lay in between. CDR3 length: 11 residues. Per germline, CDR1 MDHEN and CDR2 SYDVKM. The chain employs TRBV28 and TRBJ2-1, with D hard to call. This TCR was sampled from an adult with an advanced solid tumor such as melanoma, head and neck, liver or kidney cancer. Specimen: CD4+ or CD8+ T cells sorted from blood, collected in a trial of the OX40 agonist ivuxolimab. This CDR3 reads CASSSWGEQFF. CDR3 DNA: TGTGCCAGCAGTTCGTGGGGTGAGCAGTTCTTC.